These 18 T cell receptor gamma chains were all obtained from the same sample, sequenced in a study of gamma delta lymphoproliferative disorders and STAT genes. TCRdb reapplied CATT to the multiplex PCR reads. The top ten hold about two fifths of the sample, which has roughly 710 gamma-chain clones, roughly a tenth seen once. Sequencing used genomic DNA taken from PBMCs of patients and controls. The sample was blood. Source of these receptors: a human donor in good health.

This clone is deemed large. This sequence joins TRGV4 and TRGJ1 or TRGJ2. TCRdb lists no J gene, so it was determined here by aligning the DNA to germline. After removal of 9 bases from V and 1 base from J, the junction contained 15 bases not matched to a gene. Germline CDR1 reads EGSTGY; CDR2 reads YDSYTSSV. The CDR3 is made up of 15 amino acids. The CDR3 loop is CATGGAASNYYKKLF. In nucleotides, the CDR3 is TGTGCCACCGGTGGGGCGGCTTCTAATTATTATAAGAAACTCTTT.

Relative to its sample, this clone is large. The chain has TRGV10 and TRGJ1 or TRGJ2. Assignment of the J gene here rests on matching the DNA to germline, because TCRdb gives none. TRGV10 is sorted into the ORF group, with uncertain function. This CDR3 has 14 residues. J was trimmed by 0 bases and V by 8 bases; bases with no gene match: 8. The CDR3 DNA sequence: TGTGCTGCGTGGGACCTCTCGAATTATTATAAGAAACTCTTT. Encoded protein: CAAWDLSNYYKKLF.

V is TRGV10 and J is TRGJ1 or TRGJ2. TCRdb offers no J gene call, so here the DNA was matched to germline to obtain one. TRGV10 is annotated as an ORF whose role is uncertain. This CDR3 contains 15 residues. The V and J ends lost 8 bases and 1 base, in that order; junction bases with no gene match: 12. CDR3 sequence (DNA): TGTGCTGCGTGGGAACCCCGGCCCAATTATTATAAGAAACTCTTT. Translating it yields CAAWEPRPNYYKKLF.

This clone is categorized as medium-sized. The J gene is TRGJ1 or TRGJ2, the V gene TRGV9. The J gene, left out of TCRdb, was set here by checking the DNA against germline. J lost 1 base, V lost 0 bases, and 6 bases had no gene match. Germline V gives CDR1 GITISATS, CDR2 ISYDGTV (reference sequence). This CDR3 comprises 15 residues. CDR3 sequence (DNA): TGTGCCTTGTGGGAGGTGAACCCTAATTATTATAAGAAACTCTTT. It encodes CALWEVNPNYYKKLF.

This clone was counted a few times. The chain has TRGV4 and TRGJ1 or TRGJ2. TCRdb gives no J gene; it was assigned here by matching the DNA to germline. Germline V CDR1 and CDR2: EGSTGY, YDSYTSSV. The CDR3 is made up of 13 amino acids. V was pared by 0 bases and J by 10 bases, with 9 bases of the junction left unmatched. The CDR3 reads CATWDGPPPKKLF. The CDR3 region has the DNA TGTGCCACCTGGGATGGGCCCCCCCCGAAGAAACTCTTT.

This clone is classed as medium-sized. The chain couples TRGV9 to TRGJ1 or TRGJ2. TCRdb does not report a J gene; here it was assigned by matching the DNA to germline references. V was pared by 2 bases and J by 1 base, with 5 bases of the junction left unmatched. CDR3 length: 14 amino acids. Germline CDR1 and CDR2: GITISATS and ISYDGTV (reference sequence). The CDR3 reads CALWEALNYYKKLF. In DNA form, the CDR3 reads TGTGCCTTGTGGGAGGCCCTTAATTATTATAAGAAACTCTTT.

This clone counts as large. Other DNA sequences in the same sample also yield this CDR3. This chain connects TRGV4 to TRGJ1 or TRGJ2. TCRdb records no J gene; here it was assigned by comparing the DNA to germline. The germline V gene encodes CDR1 EGSTGY and CDR2 YDSYTSSV. After removal of 0 bases from V and 0 bases from J, the junction contained 2 bases not matched to a gene. CDR3 size: 14 residues. Here the CDR3 reads CATWDGLNYYKKLF. The CDR3 DNA follows: TGTGCCACCTGGGATGGGTTGAATTATTATAAGAAACTCTTT.

By sample fraction, this clone is large. V gene TRGV2 combines with J gene TRGJP1. The J gene was not available in TCRdb and was assigned here by matching the DNA to germline segments. The CDR3 is made up of 15 amino acids. Per the germline V gene, CDR1 is EGSNGY and CDR2 is YDSYNSKV. J lost 11 bases, V lost 5 bases, and 17 bases had no gene match. The CDR3 reads CATWGQRGVWWFKIF. The CDR3, as DNA: TGTGCCACCTGGGGCCAAAGAGGGGTTTGGTGGTTCAAGATATTT.

By share of the sample, this clone is large (0.1 to 1%). The J gene is TRGJP2, the V gene TRGV4. TCRdb gives no J gene; it was assigned here by matching the DNA to germline. V gave up 3 bases and J gave up 6 bases; unmatched junction bases: 7. The CDR3 runs to 14 residues. Germline CDR1 EGSTGY, CDR2 YDSYTSSV. The DNA for the CDR3 is TGTGCCACCTGGGATCTAAGGGGTGATTGGATCAAGACGTTT. Amino acid sequence: CATWDLRGDWIKTF.

This clone is termed medium-sized. This sequence joins TRGV2 and TRGJ1 or TRGJ2. As TCRdb names no J gene, one was assigned here on the basis of a DNA match to germline. This CDR3 comprises 12 residues. J gave up 5 bases and V 4 bases, and 5 bases lay outside the gene matches. Germline V lookup: CDR1 EGSNGY, CDR2 YDSYNSKV. CDR3 in DNA: TGTGCCACCTGGGAAGGGAATTATAAGAAACTCTTT. It yields the protein CATWEGNYKKLF.

By share, this clone ranks as medium-sized (0.01 to 0.1%). J is TRGJ1 or TRGJ2 and V is TRGV8. TCRdb carries no J gene annotation; the J gene was assigned here by matching the DNA with germline. The CDR3 is 14 residues long. CDR1 and CDR2 from the germline V gene are VENAVY and YDSYNSRV. V was pared by 4 bases and J by 11 bases, with 17 bases of the junction left unmatched. DNA of the CDR3: TGTGCCACCTGGGACCCTAGTAGAGATATGGAGAAACTCTTT. Encoded protein: CATWDPSRDMEKLF.

This clone is categorized as large. The J gene is TRGJP2, the V gene TRGV4. TCRdb supplies no J gene; here it was assigned by aligning the nucleotide sequence to germline. CDR3 length equals 15 residues. Germline CDR1 is EGSTGY and CDR2 is YDSYTSSV. V shed 5 bases and J 4 bases; nucleotides not matched to a gene: 10. The CDR3, as DNA: TGTGCCACCTGGGTCCTGGGGGATAGTGATTGGATCAAGACGTTT. This codes for CATWVLGDSDWIKTF.

This clone is medium-sized in the sample. This chain joins TRGV4 and TRGJ1 or TRGJ2. Assignment of the J gene here rests on matching the DNA to germline, because TCRdb gives none. CDR3 length: 16 residues. CDR1 is EGSTGY and CDR2 is YDSYTSSV in the germline V gene. J was trimmed by 4 bases and V by 1 base; bases with no gene match: 13. The CDR3 protein is CATWDGAPNLYYKKLF. The DNA for the CDR3 is TGTGCCACCTGGGATGGCGCCCCTAATTTATATTATAAGAAACTCTTT.

This clone rates as medium-sized. This sequence joins TRGV10 and TRGJ1 or TRGJ2. Since TCRdb gives no J gene, matching the DNA to germline was used here to assign it. TRGV10 is identified as an open reading frame with a role that is uncertain. This CDR3 region has 15 residues. V dropped 8 bases and J dropped 2; count of bases not matched to a gene: 13. CDR3 protein: CAAWDKTLHYYKKLF. In DNA form, the CDR3 reads TGTGCTGCGTGGGATAAGACCCTACATTATTATAAGAAACTCTTT.

By sample fraction, this clone is medium-sized. The chain is built from TRGV5 and TRGJ1 or TRGJ2. No J gene was available from TCRdb, and it was assigned here by a germline match of the DNA. Germline CDR1 VINAFY, CDR2 YDVSNSKD. This CDR3 spans 12 amino acids. The trim removed 0 bases at V and 7 bases at J, leaving 3 bases unmatched. The CDR3 loop reads CATWDRRYKKLF. CDR3 in DNA: TGTGCCACCTGGGACAGGCGATATAAGAAACTCTTT.

This clone qualifies as medium-sized. The rearrangement links TRGV2 to TRGJ1 or TRGJ2. TCRdb does not report a J gene; here it was assigned by matching the DNA to germline references. The germline CDR1 and CDR2 sequences are EGSNGY and YDSYNSKV. After removal of 1 base from V and 7 bases from J, the junction contained 10 bases not matched to a gene. The CDR3 runs 14 residues. DNA of the CDR3: TGTGCCACCTGGGACGGCCCAATGGGGTATAAGAAACTCTTT. This translates into CATWDGPMGYKKLF.

This clone is large in the sample. CDR3 protein: CACWIRHANLNYYKKLF. The CDR3 DNA reads as TGTGCCTGCTGGATTAGGCACGCAAATCTGAACTATTATAAGAAACTCTTT. The V gene is TRGV11, the J gene TRGJ1 or TRGJ2. TCRdb supplies no J gene; here it was assigned by aligning the nucleotide sequence to germline. TRGV11 is classed as an ORF, of uncertain function. This CDR3 contains 17 residues. J gave up 4 bases and V 0 bases, and 12 bases lay outside the gene matches.

The chain couples TRGV3 to TRGJ1 or TRGJ2. Assignment of the J gene here rests on matching the DNA to germline, because TCRdb gives none. The germline V gene encodes CDR1 VTNTFY and CDR2 YDVSTARD (reference sequence). V gave up 1 base and J gave up 7 bases; unmatched junction bases: 1. This CDR3 region has 11 residues. This CDR3 is CATWDRYKKLF. The CDR3, as DNA: TGTGCCACCTGGGACAGATATAAGAAACTCTTT.